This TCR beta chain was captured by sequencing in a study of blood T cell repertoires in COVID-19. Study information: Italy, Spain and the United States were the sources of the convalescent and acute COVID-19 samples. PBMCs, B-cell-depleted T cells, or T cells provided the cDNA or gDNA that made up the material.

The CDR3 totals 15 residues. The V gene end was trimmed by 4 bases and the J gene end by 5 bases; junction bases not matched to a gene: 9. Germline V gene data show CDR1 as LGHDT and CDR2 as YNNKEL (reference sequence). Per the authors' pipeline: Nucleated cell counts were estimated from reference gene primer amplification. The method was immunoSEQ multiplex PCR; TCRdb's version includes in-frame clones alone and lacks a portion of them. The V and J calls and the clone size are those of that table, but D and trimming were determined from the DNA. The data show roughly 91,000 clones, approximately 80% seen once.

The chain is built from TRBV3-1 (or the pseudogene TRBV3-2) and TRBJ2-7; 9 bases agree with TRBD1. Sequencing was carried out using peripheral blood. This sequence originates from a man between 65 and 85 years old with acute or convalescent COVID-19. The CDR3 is CASSLSGTGRHEQYF. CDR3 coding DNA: TGTGCCAGCAGCCTGTCCGGGACAGGGCGACACGAGCAGTACTTC.